The clone carrying this T cell receptor beta chain appeared once. Its antigen is not known. These data belong to a study of long-term antiretroviral therapy in people with HIV. Broader study findings: ART adherence, viral resistance and therapy changes went unrecorded. An increase in diversity followed ART, yet levels stayed below transplant donor controls. When set beside controls, HIV repertoires had CDR3 length ranges that were narrower.

The CDR3 sequence is 13 residues long. Germline CDR1 and CDR2: SEHNR and FQNEAQ (reference sequence). The ends were cut back, 2 bases at V and 3 bases at J, with 8 bases in the middle. The assay, immunoSEQ v3.0, was run at survey level. Measured with immunoSEQ multiplex PCR; TCRdb has only the in-frame clones, and not every one. This table has about 29,000 clones, about 85% appearing once. The starting material was unsorted PBMCs, obtained roughly 5 years before starting antiretroviral therapy. The V and J genes are TRBV7-9 and TRBJ2-7, with no clear D. The origin of this receptor is a man aged 50 or older with HIV. This chain's CDR3 is CASSLLTDYEQYF. For the CDR3, the DNA is TGTGCCAGCAGCTTATTAACGGACTACGAGCAGTACTTC.